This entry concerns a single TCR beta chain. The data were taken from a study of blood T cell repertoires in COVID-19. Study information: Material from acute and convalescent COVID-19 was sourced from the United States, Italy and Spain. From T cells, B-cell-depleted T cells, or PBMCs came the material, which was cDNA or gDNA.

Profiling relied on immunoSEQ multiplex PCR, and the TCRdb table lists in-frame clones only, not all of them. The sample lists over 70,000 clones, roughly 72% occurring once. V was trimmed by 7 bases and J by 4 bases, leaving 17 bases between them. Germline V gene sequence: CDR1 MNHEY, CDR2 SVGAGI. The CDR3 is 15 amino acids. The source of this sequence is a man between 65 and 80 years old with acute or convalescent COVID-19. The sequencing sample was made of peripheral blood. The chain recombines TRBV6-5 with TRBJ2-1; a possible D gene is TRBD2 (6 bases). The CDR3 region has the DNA TGTGCCAGCAATCGCGGGGCAGCGTTTTACAATGAGCAGTTCTTC. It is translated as CASNRGAAFYNEQFF.